These T cell receptor beta chains were read from a single sample in a study of blood T cell repertoires in COVID-19. The data were produced by immunoSEQ multiplex PCR, yet TCRdb's version contains in-frame clones alone and is incomplete. The sample has roughly 23,000 clones; 85% to 90% are singletons. Source material: peripheral blood. The receptors were gathered from a man aged 65-85 years with COVID-19, enrolled during active disease. Both conserved end residues are part of each CDR3. The order of the fields is D gene, clone size, V gene, J gene, CDR3 length, CDR3 DNA, CDR3 protein. D genes are given only for firm matches. Size tells how often a clone was seen (once, few, many) or the class of an expanded clone, and some rows leave it out.

d_gene: -; abundance: -; v_gene: TRBV19; j_gene: TRBJ1-5; len: 15; CDR3nt: TGTGCCAGTAGTATTGAAGGGGTTAGCAATCAGCCCCAGCATTTT; CDR3aa: CASSIEGVSNQPQHF
d_gene: TRBD1; abundance: few; v_gene: TRBV6-5; j_gene: TRBJ2-7; len: 13; CDR3nt: TGTGCCAGCACCGGGACAGCCGATTACGAGCAGTACTTC; CDR3aa: CASTGTADYEQYF
d_gene: TRBD2; abundance: -; v_gene: TRBV5-1; j_gene: TRBJ2-1; len: 16; CDR3nt: TGCGCCAGCAGCTATGGACTAGCGGGGAGCTACAATGAGCAGTTCTTC; CDR3aa: CASSYGLAGSYNEQFF
d_gene: TRBD1; abundance: medium-sized; v_gene: TRBV9; j_gene: TRBJ2-7; len: 14; CDR3nt: TGTGCCAGCAGCGTAGGACAGGGTTTAGGCGAGCAGTACTTC; CDR3aa: CASSVGQGLGEQYF
d_gene: -; abundance: -; v_gene: TRBV7-8; j_gene: TRBJ2-5; len: 17; CDR3nt: TGTGCCAGCAGCTCGACCCCACCCCCTCTACTAGGAGAGACCCAGTACTTC; CDR3aa: CASSSTPPPLLGETQYF
d_gene: -; abundance: -; v_gene: TRBV15; j_gene: TRBJ2-5; len: 14; CDR3nt: TGTGCCACCAGCAGAGATCCCCTCGAAGAGACCCAGTACTTC; CDR3aa: CATSRDPLEETQYF
d_gene: TRBD2; abundance: -; v_gene: TRBV7-9; j_gene: TRBJ2-2; len: 17; CDR3nt: TGTGCCAGCAGCTCGGGACTAGCGGGAGGGAACACCGGGGAGCTGTTTTTT; CDR3aa: CASSSGLAGGNTGELFF
d_gene: -; abundance: -; v_gene: TRBV4-1; j_gene: TRBJ2-7; len: 15; CDR3nt: TGCGCCAGCAGCCAAGATGGGGGCTCAACCTACGAGCAGTACTTC; CDR3aa: CASSQDGGSTYEQYF
d_gene: -; abundance: -; v_gene: TRBV20-1; j_gene: TRBJ1-2; len: 11; CDR3nt: TGCAGTGCCTCGGCCGGGGATGGCTACACCTTC; CDR3aa: CSASAGDGYTF
d_gene: -; abundance: -; v_gene: TRBV6-1; j_gene: TRBJ1-1; len: 17; CDR3nt: TGTGCCAGCAGTGATTGGGGGGTGTCCGCGCAAGGCACTGAAGCTTTCTTT; CDR3aa: CASSDWGVSAQGTEAFF
d_gene: TRBD2; abundance: -; v_gene: TRBV27; j_gene: TRBJ2-3; len: 17; CDR3nt: TGTGCCAGCAGTTTATTCGGGAGGGGGATTGGCACAGATACGCAGTATTTT; CDR3aa: CASSLFGRGIGTDTQYF
d_gene: TRBD1; abundance: few; v_gene: TRBV12-3/TRBV12-4; j_gene: TRBJ2-7; len: 13; CDR3nt: TGTGCCAGCACCGACTTAGACAGGGCAGAGCAGTACTTC; CDR3aa: CASTDLDRAEQYF
d_gene: -; abundance: -; v_gene: TRBV19; j_gene: TRBJ1-5; len: 17; CDR3nt: TGTGCCAGTAGTAGTTTGGCCGGGAACTTAGGAGATCAGCCCCAGCATTTT; CDR3aa: CASSSLAGNLGDQPQHF
d_gene: -; abundance: -; v_gene: TRBV5-1; j_gene: TRBJ2-3; len: 14; CDR3nt: TGCGCCAGCAGCTCGTTTATCCGCACAGATACGCAGTATTTT; CDR3aa: CASSSFIRTDTQYF
d_gene: -; abundance: -; v_gene: TRBV5-1; j_gene: TRBJ2-3; len: 14; CDR3nt: TGCGCCAGCAGCTTGGTCGGGGGATCAGATACGCAGTATTTT; CDR3aa: CASSLVGGSDTQYF
d_gene: TRBD2; abundance: once; v_gene: TRBV6-6; j_gene: TRBJ2-3; len: 16; CDR3nt: TGTGCCAGCAGTGGGACTAGCGGGGGGAGCACAGATACGCAGTATTTT; CDR3aa: CASSGTSGGSTDTQYF
d_gene: -; abundance: -; v_gene: TRBV7-9; j_gene: TRBJ2-1; len: 15; CDR3nt: TGTGCCAGCAGCGCCGAGACTTTGGTGGTCTATGAGCAGTTCTTC; CDR3aa: CASSAETLVVYEQFF
d_gene: -; abundance: -; v_gene: TRBV6-1; j_gene: TRBJ2-2; len: 17; CDR3nt: TGTGCCAGCAGTGAAGTGCGCAGGGGCCGGAACACCGGGGAGCTGTTTTTT; CDR3aa: CASSEVRRGRNTGELFF
d_gene: TRBD1; abundance: -; v_gene: TRBV5-4; j_gene: TRBJ2-1; len: 16; CDR3nt: TGTGCCAGCAGCTTGGACACAGGGGTCGTGTGGGATGAGCAGTTCTTC; CDR3aa: CASSLDTGVVWDEQFF
d_gene: -; abundance: -; v_gene: TRBV11-3; j_gene: TRBJ2-3; len: 15; CDR3nt: TGTGCCAGCAGCTTAGGGTGGCAGGGAACAGATACGCAGTATTTT; CDR3aa: CASSLGWQGTDTQYF
d_gene: TRBD2; abundance: -; v_gene: TRBV27; j_gene: TRBJ2-1; len: 14; CDR3nt: TGTGCCAGCAGTTTTTTAGCGGGAGCCCCTGAGCAGTTCTTC; CDR3aa: CASSFLAGAPEQFF
d_gene: -; abundance: few; v_gene: TRBV6-5; j_gene: TRBJ1-2; len: 11; CDR3nt: TGTGCCAGCAGATCGACACTTGGCTACACCTTC; CDR3aa: CASRSTLGYTF
d_gene: TRBD2; abundance: -; v_gene: TRBV11-2; j_gene: TRBJ2-7; len: 15; CDR3nt: TGTGCCAGCAGCCTGGGAAGCGGGAGATCCTACGAGCAGTACTTC; CDR3aa: CASSLGSGRSYEQYF
d_gene: -; abundance: -; v_gene: TRBV20-1; j_gene: TRBJ2-7; len: 11; CDR3nt: TGCAGTGCTGGGACTTTCTACGAGCAGTACTTC; CDR3aa: CSAGTFYEQYF